Each of the 5 T cell receptor beta chains below was sequenced from the same sample in a study of T cell responses to AZD1222 COVID-19 vaccine. Assay: immunoSEQ multiplex PCR; the TCRdb copy retains only in-frame clones and omits some. This sample has about 150,000 clones, with about 85% found just once. The sample consisted of peripheral blood, taken after recovery from COVID-19. These receptors originate from an adult who had recovered from COVID-19.

The rearrangement uses TRBV3-1 (or the pseudogene TRBV3-2) and TRBJ2-1; D is unresolved. Trimming left V 0 bases short and J 11 bases short, with 11 bases between. Germline V lookup: CDR1 LGHDT, CDR2 YNNKEL (reference sequence). The CDR3 extends over 13 amino acids. The CDR3 spells CASSQETSRKQFF. DNA of the CDR3: TGTGCCAGCAGCCAAGAAACCTCCCGCAAGCAGTTCTTC.

The chain recombines TRBV6-5 with TRBJ1-2; perhaps TRBD1 as D (6 bases). The germline gives CDR1 MNHEY, CDR2 SVGAGI. The CDR3 has 14 residues. The ends were cut back, 7 bases at V and 4 bases at J, with 16 bases in the middle. CDR3 region: CASTPGGEVYGYTF. The DNA for the CDR3 is TGTGCCAGCACCCCCGGGGGCGAAGTCTATGGCTACACCTTC.

This chain uses TRBV12-5 with TRBJ1-1; D remains unclear. The ends were cut back, 6 bases at V and 5 bases at J, with 10 bases in the middle. CDR3 length equals 12 residues. Germline assignment: CDR1 LGHNT and CDR2 FRNRAP. The DNA for the CDR3 is TGTGCTAGTGGAACAGAATATACTGAAGCTTTCTTT. This encodes CASGTEYTEAFF.

This chain uses TRBV18 with TRBJ1-2; 8 nucleotides line up with TRBD1. Germline-derived CDR1 and CDR2 are KGHSH and LQKENI. The CDR3 has 13 amino acids. Trimming at V came to 4 bases and at J to 3 bases, leaving 1 base not matched to a gene. CDR3 residues: CASSQGQDYGYTF. The DNA for the CDR3 is TGTGCCAGCTCACAGGGACAGGACTATGGCTACACCTTC. The complete variable domain, with remaining parts taken from reference TRBV18 and TRBJ1-2, reads NAGVMQNPRHLVRRRGQEARLRCSPMKGHSHVYWYRQLPEEGLKFMVYLQKENIIDESGMPKERFSAEFPKEGPSILRIQQVVRGDSAAYFCASSQGQDYGYTFGSGTRLTVV.

This clone occurred a few times. The chain uses TRBV18 and TRBJ2-7; no clear D gene. Between the trimmed V and J ends, which lost 5 bases and 2 bases, there was a span of 10 bases. This CDR3 spans 13 amino acids. The germline V gene has CDR1 KGHSH and CDR2 LQKENI. The CDR3 DNA follows: TGTGCCAGCTCAGGCACGGAACCCTACGAGCAGTACTTC. This gives the protein CASSGTEPYEQYF.